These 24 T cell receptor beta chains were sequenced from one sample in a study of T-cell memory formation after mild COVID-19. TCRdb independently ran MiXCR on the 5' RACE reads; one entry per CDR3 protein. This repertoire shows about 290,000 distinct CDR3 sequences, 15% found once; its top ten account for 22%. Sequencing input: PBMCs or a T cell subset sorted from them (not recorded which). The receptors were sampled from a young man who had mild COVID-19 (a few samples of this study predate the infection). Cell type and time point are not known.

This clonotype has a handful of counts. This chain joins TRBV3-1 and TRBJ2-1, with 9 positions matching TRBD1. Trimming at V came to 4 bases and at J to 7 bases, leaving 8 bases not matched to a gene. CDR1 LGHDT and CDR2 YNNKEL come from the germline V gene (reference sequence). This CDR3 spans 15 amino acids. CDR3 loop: CASSRGTGNRNEQFF. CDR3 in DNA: TGTGCCAGCAGCCGCGGGACAGGGAATAGGAATGAGCAGTTCTTC.

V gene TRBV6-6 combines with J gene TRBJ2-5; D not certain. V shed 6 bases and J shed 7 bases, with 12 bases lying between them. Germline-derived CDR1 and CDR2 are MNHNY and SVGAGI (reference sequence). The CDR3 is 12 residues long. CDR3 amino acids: CASSDPERTQYF. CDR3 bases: TGTGCCAGCAGCGACCCGGAAAGGACCCAGTACTTC.

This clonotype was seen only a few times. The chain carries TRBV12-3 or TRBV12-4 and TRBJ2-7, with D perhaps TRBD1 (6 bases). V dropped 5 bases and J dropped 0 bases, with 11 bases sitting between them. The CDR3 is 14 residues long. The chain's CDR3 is CASSRTDGSYEQYF. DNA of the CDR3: TGTGCCAGCAGTCGGACAGATGGCTCCTACGAGCAGTACTTC.

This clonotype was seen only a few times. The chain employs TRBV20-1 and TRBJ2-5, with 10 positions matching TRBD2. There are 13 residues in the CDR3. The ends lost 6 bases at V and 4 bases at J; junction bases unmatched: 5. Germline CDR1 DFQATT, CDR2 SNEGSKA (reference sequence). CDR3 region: CSAASGGAETQYF. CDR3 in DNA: TGCAGTGCAGCAAGCGGGGGGGCAGAGACCCAGTACTTC.

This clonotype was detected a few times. DNA of the CDR3: TGTGCCAGCAGCTTCAGAGCGGGGGAAAATGAGCAGTTCTTC. Residues: CASSFRAGENEQFF. The J gene is TRBJ2-1, the V gene TRBV7-2, with TRBD2 matching over 8 bases. This CDR3 comprises 14 residues. J lost 7 bases, V lost 3 bases, and 5 bases had no gene match. Germline values: CDR1 SGHTA, CDR2 FQGNSA. Supplemented by reference TRBV7-2 and TRBJ2-1, the full variable domain reads GAGVSQSPSNKVTEKGKDVELRCDPISGHTALYWYRQSLGQGLEFLIYFQGNSAPDKSGLPSDRFSAERTGGSVSTLTIQRTQQEDSAVYLCASSFRAGENEQFFGPGTRLTVL.

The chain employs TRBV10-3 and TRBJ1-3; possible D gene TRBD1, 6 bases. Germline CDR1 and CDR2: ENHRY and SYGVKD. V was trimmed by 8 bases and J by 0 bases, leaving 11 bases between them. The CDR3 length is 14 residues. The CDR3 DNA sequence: TGTGCCATCGGACAGCATATCTCTGGAAACACCATATATTTT. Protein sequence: CAIGQHISGNTIYF.

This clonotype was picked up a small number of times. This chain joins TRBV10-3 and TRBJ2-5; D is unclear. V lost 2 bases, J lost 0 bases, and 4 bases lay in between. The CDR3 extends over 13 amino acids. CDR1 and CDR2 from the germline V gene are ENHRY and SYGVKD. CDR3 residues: CAISETNQETQYF. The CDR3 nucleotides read TGTGCCATCAGTGAGACTAACCAAGAGACCCAGTACTTC.

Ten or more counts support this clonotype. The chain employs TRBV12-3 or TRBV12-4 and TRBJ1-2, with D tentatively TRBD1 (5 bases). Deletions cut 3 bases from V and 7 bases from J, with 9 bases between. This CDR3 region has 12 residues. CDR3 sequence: CASSLGETGYTF. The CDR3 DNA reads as TGTGCCAGCAGTTTGGGGGAGACTGGCTACACCTTC.

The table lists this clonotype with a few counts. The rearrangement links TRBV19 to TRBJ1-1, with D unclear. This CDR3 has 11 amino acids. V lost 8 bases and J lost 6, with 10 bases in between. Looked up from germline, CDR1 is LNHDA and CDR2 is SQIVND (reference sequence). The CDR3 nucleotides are TGTGCCAGTGATGGGAGGGCTGAAGCTTTCTTT. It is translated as CASDGRAEAFF.

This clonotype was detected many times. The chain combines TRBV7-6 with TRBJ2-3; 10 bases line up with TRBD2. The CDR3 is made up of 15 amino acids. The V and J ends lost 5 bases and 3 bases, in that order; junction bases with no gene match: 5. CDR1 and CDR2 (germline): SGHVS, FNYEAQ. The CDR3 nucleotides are TGTGCCAGCAGCAAGGGGGGACTAGCGACAGATACGCAGTATTTT. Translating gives CASSKGGLATDTQYF. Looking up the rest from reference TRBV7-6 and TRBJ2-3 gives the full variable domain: GAGVSQSPRYKVTKRGQDVALRCDPISGHVSLYWYRQALGQGPEFLTYFNYEAQQDKSGLPNDRFSAERPEGSISTLTIQRTEQRDSAMYRCASSKGGLATDTQYFGPGTRLTVL.

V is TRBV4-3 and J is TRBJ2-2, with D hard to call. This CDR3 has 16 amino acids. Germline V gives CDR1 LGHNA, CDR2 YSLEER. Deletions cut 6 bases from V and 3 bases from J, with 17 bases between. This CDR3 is CASRRQRRLDTGELFF. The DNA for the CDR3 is TGCGCCAGCAGACGGCAGCGTCGGCTTGACACCGGGGAGCTGTTTTTT.

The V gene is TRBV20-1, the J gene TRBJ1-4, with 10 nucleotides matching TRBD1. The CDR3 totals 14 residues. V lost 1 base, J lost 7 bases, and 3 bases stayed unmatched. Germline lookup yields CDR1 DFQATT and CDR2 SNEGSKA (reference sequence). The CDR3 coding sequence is TGCAGTGCTAGAGGAGGGACAGGGGTTGAAAAACTGTTTTTT. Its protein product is CSARGGTGVEKLFF.

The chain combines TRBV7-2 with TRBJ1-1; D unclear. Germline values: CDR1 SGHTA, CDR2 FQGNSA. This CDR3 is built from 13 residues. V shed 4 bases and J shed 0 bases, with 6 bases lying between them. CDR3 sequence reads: CASSWRMNTEAFF. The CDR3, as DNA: TGTGCCAGCAGCTGGAGGATGAACACTGAAGCTTTCTTT.

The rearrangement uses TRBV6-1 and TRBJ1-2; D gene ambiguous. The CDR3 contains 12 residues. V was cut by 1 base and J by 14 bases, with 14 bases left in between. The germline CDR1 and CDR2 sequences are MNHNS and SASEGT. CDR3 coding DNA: TGTGCCAGCAGTGAAGTGTCCGGGTTTTCGACCTTC. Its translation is CASSEVSGFSTF.

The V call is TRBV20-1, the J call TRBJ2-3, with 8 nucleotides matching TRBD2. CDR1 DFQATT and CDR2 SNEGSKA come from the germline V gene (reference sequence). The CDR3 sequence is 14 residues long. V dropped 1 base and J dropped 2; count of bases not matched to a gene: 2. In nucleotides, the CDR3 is TGCAGTGCTAGAGCGGGGGGGCTCACAGATACGCAGTATTTT. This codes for CSARAGGLTDTQYF.

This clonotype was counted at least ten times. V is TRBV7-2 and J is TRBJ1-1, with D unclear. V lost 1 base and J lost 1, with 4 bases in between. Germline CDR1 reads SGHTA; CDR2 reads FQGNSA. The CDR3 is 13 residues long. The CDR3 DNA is TGTGCCAGCAGCTTAGTCCCGAACACTGAAGCTTTCTTT. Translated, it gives CASSLVPNTEAFF.

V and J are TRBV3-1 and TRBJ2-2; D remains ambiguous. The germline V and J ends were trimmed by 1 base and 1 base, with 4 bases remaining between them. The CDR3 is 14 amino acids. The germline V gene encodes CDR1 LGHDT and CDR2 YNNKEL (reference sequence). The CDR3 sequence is CASSQGWNTGELFF. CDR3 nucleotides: TGTGCCAGCAGCCAAGGTTGGAACACCGGGGAGCTGTTTTTT.

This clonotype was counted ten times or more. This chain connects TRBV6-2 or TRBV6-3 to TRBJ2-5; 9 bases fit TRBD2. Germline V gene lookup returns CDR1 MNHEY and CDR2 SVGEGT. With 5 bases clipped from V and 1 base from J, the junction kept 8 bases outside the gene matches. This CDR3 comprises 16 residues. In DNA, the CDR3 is TGTGCCAGCAGTCGCGGGGGGGGCTGGCCCCAAGAGACCCAGTACTTC. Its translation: CASSRGGGWPQETQYF.

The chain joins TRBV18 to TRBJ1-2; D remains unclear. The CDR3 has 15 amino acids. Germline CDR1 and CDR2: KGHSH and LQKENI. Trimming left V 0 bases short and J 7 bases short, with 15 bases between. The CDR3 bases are TGTGCCAGCTCACCACCCCTCGGAAGGGTTCCTGGCTACACCTTC. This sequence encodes CASSPPLGRVPGYTF.

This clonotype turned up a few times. CDR3 residues: CASSFIGGRDAFF. CDR3 coding DNA: TGTGCCAGCAGCTTCATCGGGGGGCGGGACGCTTTCTTT. The chain joins TRBV7-9 to TRBJ1-1; weak D call: TRBD1 (6 bases). V shed 3 bases and J shed 11 bases, with 16 bases lying between them. Germline CDR1 SEHNR, CDR2 FQNEAQ (reference sequence). There are 13 residues in the CDR3.

Written as DNA, the CDR3 is TGTGCCAGCAGCCTCAACTCGAACCTCTACAATGAGCAGTTCTTC. Its protein product is CASSLNSNLYNEQFF. V gene TRBV7-2 combines with J gene TRBJ2-1; D is undetermined. In germline, CDR1 is SGHTA, CDR2 FQGNSA. V was clipped by 5 bases and J by 3 bases, with 14 bases between them. The length of the CDR3 is 15 residues.

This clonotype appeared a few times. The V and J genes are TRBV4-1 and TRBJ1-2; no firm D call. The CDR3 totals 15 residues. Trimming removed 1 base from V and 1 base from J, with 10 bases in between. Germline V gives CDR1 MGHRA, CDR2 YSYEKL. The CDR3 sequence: CASSQATANNYGYTF. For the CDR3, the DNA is TGCGCCAGCAGCCAAGCGACGGCCAATAACTATGGCTACACCTTC.

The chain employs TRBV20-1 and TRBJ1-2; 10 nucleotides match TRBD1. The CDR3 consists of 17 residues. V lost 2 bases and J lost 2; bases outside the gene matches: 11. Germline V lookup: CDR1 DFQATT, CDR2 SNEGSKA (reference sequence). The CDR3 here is CSARPGTGAPINYGYTF. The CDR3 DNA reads TGCAGTGCTAGACCCGGGACAGGGGCCCCAATCAACTATGGCTACACCTTC.

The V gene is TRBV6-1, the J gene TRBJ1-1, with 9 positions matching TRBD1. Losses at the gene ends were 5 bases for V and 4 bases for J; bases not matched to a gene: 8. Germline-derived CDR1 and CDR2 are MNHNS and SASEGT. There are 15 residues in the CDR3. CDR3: CASSRLDRGFTEAFF. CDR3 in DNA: TGTGCCAGCAGTCGGCTGGACAGGGGTTTCACTGAAGCTTTCTTT.